The following is a TCR beta chain sequence with its context. Its specificity is unknown. This sample was taken from a study of cytomegalovirus exposure and HLA in healthy donors. Overall study findings and caveats: Reportedly, diagnosis of cytomegalovirus status by the classifier showed high specificity and sensitivity. In the roughly 120 validation repertoires, approximately 94% of cluster scores exceeded 0, per a later analysis.

Germline loops: CDR1 MDHEN, CDR2 SYDVKM. Trimming left V 7 bases short and J 3 bases short, with 12 bases between. The CDR3 has 13 amino acids. The repertoire was sequenced with immunoSEQ multiplex PCR; TCRdb's copy has only in-frame clones and lacks some. The table shows over 85,000 clones, with roughly nine tenths occurring only once. The chain carries TRBV28 and TRBJ1-2, with D possibly being TRBD1 (6 bases). What was sequenced was PBMCs. This clonotype was sampled from a woman younger than 30 in good health and CMV-seronegative. DNA of the CDR3: TGTGCCAGCACCCGGACAGCCGACTATGGCTACACCTTC. Translation gives CASTRTADYGYTF.